What follows is one TCR beta chain and its context. Its antigen is unidentified. The data are from a study of monozygotic twins with inflammatory bowel disease. The CDR3 loop spans 13 amino acids. In germline, CDR1 is KGHSH, CDR2 LQKENI. TCRdb reprocessed the 5' RACE reads, keeping one entry per CDR3 protein, no DNA. The listing contains approximately 400,000 distinct CDR3 sequences. Study-level results: Especially with disease activity, IBD patients had fewer clonotypes in common with others than healthy twins did. Background noise in patient repertoires may stem from differing immunosuppressive treatments. Differing T cell subtypes remained indistinguishable.

The sample consisted of blood. V is TRBV18 and J is TRBJ2-7; TCRdb's D call, TRBD1, is unchecked because there is no DNA. This sequence originates from a human donor with ulcerative colitis or Crohn's disease, or a healthy co-twin of an affected twin (not recorded which). The CDR3 sequence: CASLGQGGYEQYF.